These 4 T cell receptor beta chains originate from one sample sequenced in a study of shared clonotypes between healthy human individuals. Naivety among CD8 cells was defined by CD45RO negativity and positive CCR7 selection, thereby excluding terminally differentiated effector memory CD45RA+ cells. Sequenced by immunoSEQ multiplex PCR; TCRdb stores in-frame clones only, minus some. The sample includes roughly 850,000 clones, 96% seen only once; the top ten take over 0.2%. Sequencing input: naive CD8+ T cells sorted from blood. Receptor source: a young man in good health.

V and J are TRBV7-2 and TRBJ2-7; the D call may be TRBD1 or TRBD2 (5 bases each). The V end was cut by 0 bases, the J end by 5 bases, with 17 bases between. The germline V gene has CDR1 SGHTA and CDR2 FQGNSA. The CDR3 extends over 16 amino acids. The CDR3 is CASSLAWAGRGDEQYF. In DNA, the CDR3 is TGTGCCAGCAGCTTAGCTTGGGCAGGACGAGGGGACGAGCAGTACTTC.

This chain links TRBV7-9 with TRBJ2-7, with D maybe TRBD2 (5 bases). Trimming removed 5 bases at V and 6 bases at J, with 14 bases between. The CDR3 has 13 residues. CDR1 and CDR2 (germline): SEHNR, FQNEAQ (reference sequence). The chain's CDR3 is CASSPREFFEQYF. CDR3 sequence (DNA): TGTGCCAGCAGCCCGAGGGAGTTTTTCGAGCAGTACTTC.

This clone was found a few times. V and J are TRBV25-1 and TRBJ2-7; 7 nucleotides agree with TRBD2. The CDR3 loop spans 11 amino acids. Per the germline V gene, CDR1 is MGHDK and CDR2 is SYGVNS. CDR3 in amino acids: CASMRGTEQYF. The CDR3 DNA reads as TGTGCTTCGATGCGGGGGACCGAGCAGTACTTC.

The V and J genes are TRBV9 and TRBJ1-1, with D maybe TRBD1 (6 bases). Germline V gene data show CDR1 as SGDLS and CDR2 as YYNGEE. V lost 3 bases and J lost 0, with 18 bases in between. This CDR3 is built from 17 residues. CDR3 DNA sequence: TGTGCCAGCAGCGCCCATCGAGGGGGAGTGGTGAACACTGAAGCTTTCTTT. This codes for CASSAHRGGVVNTEAFF.